The 32 T cell receptor beta chains below were found in one sample sequenced in a study of blood T cell repertoires in COVID-19. Profiled with immunoSEQ multiplex PCR; TCRdb holds only in-frame clones, not every one. The table shows some 76,000 clones, with more than 75% occurring only once. The sample comprised peripheral blood. The receptors here all came from a human donor in a cohort sampled during active COVID-19.

The chain links TRBV6-4 to TRBJ2-3; unclear D gene. Germline assignment: CDR1 MRHNA and CDR2 SNTAGT. The V end was cut by 2 bases, the J end by 2 bases, with 5 bases between. The CDR3 is made up of 13 amino acids. In DNA, the CDR3 is TGTGCCAGCAGTGACGGCCACACAGATACGCAGTATTTT. The encoded protein is CASSDGHTDTQYF.

V is TRBV12-3 or TRBV12-4 and J is TRBJ1-1; D is unresolved. The CDR3 is 13 residues long. The V end lost 6 bases, the J end lost 0 bases, and 8 bases lay between the germline ends. CDR3 DNA: TGTGCCAGCAGCCGGTTGGTGAACACTGAAGCTTTCTTT. This encodes CASSRLVNTEAFF.

V is TRBV3-1 (or the pseudogene TRBV3-2) and J is TRBJ2-7, with 11 bases matching TRBD1. Germline CDR1 reads LGHDT; CDR2 reads YNNKEL (reference sequence). CDR3 length equals 17 residues. The V segment lost 0 bases and the J segment 5 bases; nucleotides outside the gene matches: 9. The CDR3 spells CASSQEPPGQGEHEQYF. The CDR3 region has the DNA TGTGCCAGCAGCCAAGAGCCGCCGGGACAGGGGGAACACGAGCAGTACTTC.

The chain combines TRBV11-2 with TRBJ1-1; D gene ambiguous. Germline lookup yields CDR1 SGHAT and CDR2 FQNNGV. V was clipped by 2 bases and J by 5 bases, with 9 bases between them. The CDR3 loop spans 13 amino acids. The CDR3 coding sequence is TGTGCCAGCAGCTTACTTGTAATGACTGAAGCTTTCTTT. This gives the protein CASSLLVMTEAFF.

The chain links TRBV9 to TRBJ1-5; no reliable D call. The CDR3 loop spans 15 amino acids. The ends were cut back, 0 bases at V and 2 bases at J, with 9 bases in the middle. Germline CDR1 is SGDLS and CDR2 is YYNGEE. The CDR3: CASSVGAIGNQPQHF. The CDR3 DNA sequence: TGTGCCAGCAGCGTAGGGGCGATTGGCAATCAGCCCCAGCATTTT. Supplemented by reference TRBV9 and TRBJ1-5, the full variable domain reads DSGVTQTPKHLITATGQRVTLRCSPRSGDLSVYWYQQSLDQGLQFLIQYYNGEERAKGNILERFSAQQFPDLHSELNLSSLELGDSALYFCASSVGAIGNQPQHFGDGTRLSIL.

The chain uses TRBV11-2 and TRBJ2-3, with a weak D call TRBD2 (7 bases). The CDR3 sequence is 18 residues long. V lost 2 bases and J lost 1, with 19 bases in between. From germline, CDR1 is SGHAT and CDR2 FQNNGV. The CDR3 nucleotides read TGTGCCAGCAGCTTAAGTCCTTCGGTCGGGGGGCGCACAGATACGCAGTATTTT. Translation: CASSLSPSVGGRTDTQYF.

This chain connects TRBV7-3 to TRBJ2-3; TRBD1 agrees at 7 bases. From germline, CDR1 is SGHTA and CDR2 FQGTGA. This CDR3 has 14 amino acids. V shed 3 bases, J shed 2 bases, and the junction held 2 bases outside the gene matches. CDR3 residues: CASSLGQTTDTQYF. DNA for the CDR3: TGTGCCAGCAGCTTGGGACAGACCACAGATACGCAGTATTTT.

The genes are TRBV7-9 and TRBJ2-7; weak D call: TRBD1 (6 bases). V was clipped by 5 bases and J by 6 bases, with 14 bases between them. This CDR3 region has 13 residues. Germline CDR1 reads SEHNR; CDR2 reads FQNEAQ (reference sequence). The CDR3 loop reads CASSQKQGSEQYF. The DNA for the CDR3 is TGTGCCAGCAGCCAGAAGCAGGGGTCCGAGCAGTACTTC. The whole variable domain, remainder taken from reference TRBV7-9 and TRBJ2-7, is DTGVSQNPRHKITKRGQNVTFRCDPISEHNRLYWYRQTLGQGPEFLTYFQNEAQLEKSRLLSDRFSAERPKGSFSTLEIQRTEQGDSAMYLCASSQKQGSEQYFGPGTRLTVT.

This chain uses TRBV6-5 with TRBJ2-7; 9 positions agree with TRBD1. Germline trimming cut 7 bases from V and 6 bases from J; bases unmatched to any gene: 13. Per the germline V gene, CDR1 is MNHEY and CDR2 is SVGAGI. The CDR3 spans 15 residues. The CDR3 DNA follows: TGTGCCAGCACCAACGCCGGGACAGGGCTTTTCGAGCAGTACTTC. This gives the protein CASTNAGTGLFEQYF.

The rearrangement joins TRBV7-9 to TRBJ1-3, with D possibly being TRBD1 (5 bases). Trimming stripped 5 bases from V and 3 bases from J, with 26 bases between. The germline gives CDR1 SEHNR, CDR2 FQNEAQ (reference sequence). The CDR3 has 19 residues. The CDR3 region has the DNA TGTGCCAGCAGCCCCCGAGCGGGACTCCTAACCTCGGGTGGAAACACCATATATTTT. Translated, it gives CASSPRAGLLTSGGNTIYF.

The chain combines TRBV9 with TRBJ1-4; TRBD1 agrees at 10 bases. This CDR3 has 15 amino acids. Trimming at V came to 4 bases and at J to 7 bases, leaving 7 bases not matched to a gene. Germline-derived CDR1 and CDR2 are SGDLS and YYNGEE. The CDR3 here is CASSNYGTGVEKLFF. The CDR3 DNA reads as TGTGCCAGCAGCAACTACGGGACAGGGGTTGAAAAACTGTTTTTT.

V usage is TRBV5-5 and J usage is TRBJ1-4; 9 bases are shared with TRBD1. CDR3 length: 17 amino acids. Germline values: CDR1 SGHKS, CDR2 YYEKEE (reference sequence). The V gene end was trimmed by 7 bases and the J gene end by 8 bases; junction bases not matched to a gene: 18. The CDR3: CASGSTGGEVLPEKLFF. CDR3 sequence (DNA): TGTGCCAGCGGATCAACAGGGGGCGAAGTTCTTCCCGAAAAACTGTTTTTT. The complete variable domain, with remaining parts taken from reference TRBV5-5 and TRBJ1-4, reads DAGVTQSPTHLIKTRGQQVTLRCSPISGHKSVSWYQQVLGQGPQFIFQYYEKEERGRGNFPDRFSARQFPNYSSELNVNALLLGDSALYLCASGSTGGEVLPEKLFFGSGTQLSVL.

The CDR3 DNA reads as TGTGCCAGCACCTGGACAGGGCCCAGAACTAATGAAAAACTGTTTTTT. Translating it yields CASTWTGPRTNEKLFF. V gene TRBV6-6 combines with J gene TRBJ1-4; the match to TRBD1 covers 8 bases. V gave up 7 bases and J gave up 1 base; unmatched junction bases: 8. The CDR3 totals 16 residues. Germline CDR1 reads MNHNY; CDR2 reads SVGAGI (reference sequence).

This chain joins TRBV7-3 and TRBJ2-1, with a tentative D call TRBD1 (6 bases). Trimming stripped 5 bases from V and 10 bases from J, with 18 bases between. Per the germline V gene, CDR1 is SGHTA and CDR2 is FQGTGA. This CDR3 region has 14 residues. CDR3 region: CASSQTQGLGEQFF. The CDR3 DNA follows: TGTGCCAGCAGCCAAACACAGGGTCTAGGCGAGCAGTTCTTC.

This clone was seen a single time. The chain uses TRBV5-1 and TRBJ1-4, with D tentatively TRBD1 (5 bases). The V and J ends lost 0 bases and 8 bases respectively, with 14 bases between them. This CDR3 comprises 15 residues. Germline V gene lookup returns CDR1 SGHRS and CDR2 YFSETQ. This chain's CDR3 is CASSLGAGSPEKLFF. CDR3 DNA: TGCGCCAGCAGCTTGGGGGCAGGGTCCCCCGAAAAACTGTTTTTT.

The chain is built from TRBV11-2 and TRBJ2-2, with D maybe TRBD1 (5 bases). CDR1 and CDR2 (germline): SGHAT, FQNNGV. The CDR3 loop spans 18 amino acids. Trimming left V 0 bases short and J 2 bases short, with 16 bases between. CDR3 residues: CASSLEPPGRENTGELFF. The CDR3 DNA reads as TGTGCCAGCAGCTTAGAACCCCCCGGCAGGGAAAACACCGGGGAGCTGTTTTTT.

In DNA, the CDR3 is TGTGCCAGCAGCTCGGACAGGGTGAATTCACCCCTCCACTTT. Amino acid sequence: CASSSDRVNSPLHF. This chain connects TRBV5-4 to TRBJ1-6; 8 bases match TRBD1. The germline V gene encodes CDR1 SGHNT and CDR2 YYREEE (reference sequence). V trimming: 3 bases; J trimming: 7 bases; junction bases outside the gene matches: 3. The CDR3 is 14 amino acids.

The rearrangement joins TRBV18 to TRBJ2-7; TRBD2 matches at 7 bases. V shed 0 bases, J shed 6 bases, and the junction held 5 bases outside the gene matches. CDR1 and CDR2 (germline): KGHSH, LQKENI. This CDR3 comprises 14 residues. The CDR3 sequence is CASSPPAWTSEQYF. The CDR3 nucleotides are TGTGCCAGCTCACCACCGGCTTGGACTAGCGAGCAGTACTTC.

J is TRBJ1-5 and V is TRBV29-1; D gene unclear. CDR3 length equals 13 residues. Germline V gives CDR1 SQVTM, CDR2 ANQGSEA. Trimming cost V 5 bases and J 1 base, with 9 bases left between them. CDR3 in DNA: TGCAGCGTTACGACGGGGAGCAATCAGCCCCAGCATTTT. Its translation is CSVTTGSNQPQHF. Drawing the rest from reference TRBV29-1 and TRBJ1-5, the complete variable domain is SAVISQKPSRDICQRGTSLTIQCQVDSQVTMMFWYRQQPGQSLTLIATANQGSEATYESGFVIDKFPISRPNLTFSTLTVSNMSPEDSSIYLCSVTTGSNQPQHFGDGTRLSIL.

The chain uses TRBV4-3 and TRBJ1-6, with D perhaps TRBD1 (6 bases). Germline-derived CDR1 and CDR2 are LGHNA and YSLEER. The length of the CDR3 is 16 residues. V was clipped by 1 base and J by 10 bases, with 17 bases between them. CDR3 sequence reads: CASSQALDSVGSPLHF. The CDR3 DNA sequence: TGCGCCAGCAGCCAAGCCCTGGACAGCGTCGGCTCACCCCTCCACTTT.

For this clone: The sample carries other DNA sequences with the same CDR3. The chain links TRBV5-1 to TRBJ2-3; 14 bases are a match to TRBD2. Germline CDR1 SGHRS, CDR2 YFSETQ. CDR3 length: 18 amino acids. The V gene end was trimmed by 0 bases and the J gene end by 3 bases; junction bases not matched to a gene: 6. In DNA, the CDR3 is TGCGCCAGCAGCTTGGAAGGACTAGCGGGGGGTCCGACAGATACGCAGTATTTT. Protein product: CASSLEGLAGGPTDTQYF. Full variable domain (outside the CDR3, taken from reference TRBV5-1 and TRBJ2-3): KAGVTQTPRYLIKTRGQQVTLSCSPISGHRSVSWYQQTPGQGLQFLFEYFSETQRNKGNFPGRFSGRQFSNSRSEMNVSTLELGDSALYLCASSLEGLAGGPTDTQYFGPGTRLTVL.

Regarding this clone: Other DNA sequences in the same sample also yield this CDR3. The rearrangement links TRBV2 to TRBJ1-1; a possible D gene is TRBD1 (5 bases). V dropped 6 bases and J dropped 0 bases, with 8 bases sitting between them. The CDR3 has 13 residues. CDR1 SNHLY and CDR2 FYNNEI come from the germline V gene. In nucleotides, the CDR3 is TGTGCCAGCAGCTTGACAGTGAACACTGAAGCTTTCTTT. It encodes CASSLTVNTEAFF. Combining the CDR3 with reference TRBV2 and TRBJ1-1 gives the whole variable domain EPEVTQTPSHQVTQMGQEVILRCVPISNHLYFYWYRQILGQKVEFLVSFYNNEISEKSEIFDDQFSVERPDGSNFTLKIRSTKLEDSAMYFCASSLTVNTEAFFGQGTRLTVV.

V is TRBV7-8 and J is TRBJ2-2, with TRBD2 identical over 9 bases. In germline, CDR1 is SGHVS, CDR2 FQNEAQ. This CDR3 comprises 17 residues. V shed 5 bases, J shed 5 bases, and the junction held 12 bases outside the gene matches. The CDR3 coding sequence is TGTGCCAGCAGCCAAATAATCCTAGCGGGGAGGACCGGGGAGCTGTTTTTT. Encoded protein: CASSQIILAGRTGELFF.

In nucleotides, the CDR3 is TGTGCCAGCAGCTTAGGTGGCAGTGACTACGAGCAGTACTTC. Translation: CASSLGGSDYEQYF. V gene TRBV7-9 combines with J gene TRBJ2-7; D remains unclear. The germline V and J ends were trimmed by 1 base and 3 bases, with 10 bases remaining between them. Germline values: CDR1 SEHNR, CDR2 FQNEAQ (reference sequence). CDR3 size: 14 residues.

This chain joins TRBV6-2 or TRBV6-3 and TRBJ1-6; 7 bases line up with TRBD1. CDR1 MNHEY and CDR2 SVGEGT come from the germline V gene. The CDR3 totals 18 residues. V lost 1 base and J lost 9; bases outside the gene matches: 15. The CDR3 region is CASSYFAGGSNRASPLHF. CDR3 sequence (DNA): TGTGCCAGCAGTTACTTTGCAGGGGGATCGAACCGGGCTTCACCCCTCCACTTT.

The chain carries TRBV5-1 and TRBJ2-1, with 7 bases matching TRBD2. V shed 4 bases, J shed 1 base, and the junction held 8 bases outside the gene matches. The CDR3 is made up of 16 amino acids. Germline-derived CDR1 and CDR2 are SGHRS and YFSETQ. DNA for the CDR3: TGCGCCAGCAGCCGGTCTCTAGCGGTTTCCTACAATGAGCAGTTCTTC. Residues: CASSRSLAVSYNEQFF. Filled out from reference TRBV5-1 and TRBJ2-1, the complete variable domain reads KAGVTQTPRYLIKTRGQQVTLSCSPISGHRSVSWYQQTPGQGLQFLFEYFSETQRNKGNFPGRFSGRQFSNSRSEMNVSTLELGDSALYLCASSRSLAVSYNEQFFGPGTRLTVL.

The rearrangement joins TRBV4-2 to TRBJ1-1, with TRBD1 as a possible D gene (5 bases). Trimming stripped 5 bases from V and 2 bases from J, with 12 bases between. The CDR3 has 14 residues. Per germline, CDR1 LGHNA and CDR2 YNFKEQ. The CDR3 DNA follows: TGTGCCAGCAGCACTGCCCAGGGAAACACTGAAGCTTTCTTT. Its protein is CASSTAQGNTEAFF.

The J gene is TRBJ1-1, the V gene TRBV6-5; tentatively, D is TRBD1 (6 bases). The CDR3 length is 15 residues. CDR1 and CDR2 from the germline V gene are MNHEY and SVGAGI. V lost 0 bases to trimming and J lost 5 bases, with 13 bases between them. CDR3 bases: TGTGCCAGCAGTTACTCGGGGGGGCGCAGGACTGAAGCTTTCTTT. Translation gives CASSYSGGRRTEAFF.

CDR3 sequence: CASTRENADTQYF. CDR3 DNA sequence: TGTGCCAGTACCCGGGAGAACGCAGATACGCAGTATTTT. The chain employs TRBV19 and TRBJ2-3; tentatively, D is TRBD2 (6 bases). The CDR3 has 13 residues. Germline lookup yields CDR1 LNHDA and CDR2 SQIVND (reference sequence). Between the trimmed V and J ends, which lost 7 bases and 4 bases, there was a span of 12 bases.

The DNA of the CDR3 is TGTGCCAGCAGCTTGGGTGGGACCGGGACAGCGCCCTCGTTCGAGTATTTT. Residues: CASSLGGTGTAPSFEYF. This chain links TRBV5-4 with TRBJ2-3, with 7 nucleotides matching TRBD1. Unmatched junction bases numbered 20, after V lost 0 bases and J lost 13 bases. The CDR3 consists of 17 residues. Germline CDR1 is SGHNT and CDR2 is YYREEE (reference sequence).

The V gene is TRBV5-1, the J gene TRBJ2-1; 8 nucleotides line up with TRBD1. Germline V gives CDR1 SGHRS, CDR2 YFSETQ. The CDR3 is 14 amino acids. The ends lost 4 bases at V and 6 bases at J; junction bases unmatched: 6. CDR3 sequence reads: CASSARTGSNEQFF. The CDR3 coding sequence is TGCGCCAGCAGCGCCAGGACAGGGTCCAATGAGCAGTTCTTC.

This rearrangement joins TRBV6-5 to TRBJ2-7; possibly TRBD2 for D (6 bases). Germline CDR1 MNHEY, CDR2 SVGAGI. This CDR3 has 12 amino acids. Deletions cut 7 bases from V and 6 bases from J, with 13 bases between. CDR3 sequence reads: CASTGGAGEQYF. The DNA of the CDR3 is TGTGCCAGCACCGGAGGGGCCGGCGAGCAGTACTTC.